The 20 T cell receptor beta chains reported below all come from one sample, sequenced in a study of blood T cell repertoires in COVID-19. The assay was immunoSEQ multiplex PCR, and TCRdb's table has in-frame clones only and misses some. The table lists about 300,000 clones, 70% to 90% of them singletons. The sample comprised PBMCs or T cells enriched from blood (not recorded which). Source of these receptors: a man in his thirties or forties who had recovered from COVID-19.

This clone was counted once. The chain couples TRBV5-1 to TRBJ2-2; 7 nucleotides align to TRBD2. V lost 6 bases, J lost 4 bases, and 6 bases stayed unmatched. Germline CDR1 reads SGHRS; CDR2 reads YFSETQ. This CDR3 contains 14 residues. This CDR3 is CASTGTTFTGELFF. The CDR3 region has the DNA TGCGCCAGCACCGGGACTACCTTCACCGGGGAGCTGTTTTTT.

This CDR3 reads CASSPDRAYGYTF. The DNA of the CDR3 is TGTGCCAGCAGCCCCGACAGGGCCTATGGCTACACCTTC. The chain has TRBV7-9 and TRBJ1-2, with TRBD1 identical over 7 bases. The trim removed 5 bases at V and 4 bases at J, leaving 4 bases unmatched. Germline-derived CDR1 and CDR2 are SEHNR and FQNEAQ (reference sequence). The CDR3 length is 13 residues. The whole variable domain, remainder taken from reference TRBV7-9 and TRBJ1-2, is DTGVSQNPRHKITKRGQNVTFRCDPISEHNRLYWYRQTLGQGPEFLTYFQNEAQLEKSRLLSDRFSAERPKGSFSTLEIQRTEQGDSAMYLCASSPDRAYGYTFGSGTRLTVV.

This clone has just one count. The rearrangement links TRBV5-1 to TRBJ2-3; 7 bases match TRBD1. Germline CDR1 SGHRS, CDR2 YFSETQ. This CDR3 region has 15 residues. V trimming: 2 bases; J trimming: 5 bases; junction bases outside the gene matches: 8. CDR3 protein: CASSFEGRGIDTQYF. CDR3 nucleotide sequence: TGCGCCAGCAGCTTTGAAGGCAGGGGGATAGATACGCAGTATTTT.

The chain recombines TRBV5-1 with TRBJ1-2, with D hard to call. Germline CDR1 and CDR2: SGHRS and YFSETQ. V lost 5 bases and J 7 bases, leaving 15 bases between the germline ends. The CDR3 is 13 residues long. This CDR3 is CASREADGSGYTF. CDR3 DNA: TGCGCCAGCAGGGAGGCGGACGGCTCTGGCTACACCTTC.

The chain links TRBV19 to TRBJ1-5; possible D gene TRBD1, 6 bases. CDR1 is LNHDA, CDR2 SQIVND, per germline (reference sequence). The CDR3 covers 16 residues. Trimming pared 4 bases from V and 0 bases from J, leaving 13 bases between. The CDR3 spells CASSNDRTYSNQPQHF. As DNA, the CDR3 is TGTGCCAGTAGTAATGACAGGACATATAGCAATCAGCCCCAGCATTTT.

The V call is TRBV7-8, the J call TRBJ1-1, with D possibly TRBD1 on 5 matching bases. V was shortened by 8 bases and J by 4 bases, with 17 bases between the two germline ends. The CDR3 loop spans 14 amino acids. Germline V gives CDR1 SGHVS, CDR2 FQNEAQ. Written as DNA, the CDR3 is TGTGCCAGCGGGAGGGGCGGGGTTGGCACTGAAGCTTTCTTT. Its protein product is CASGRGGVGTEAFF. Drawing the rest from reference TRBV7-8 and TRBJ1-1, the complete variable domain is GAGVSQSPRYKVAKRGQDVALRCDPISGHVSLFWYQQALGQGPEFLTYFQNEAQLDKSGLPSDRFFAERPEGSVSTLKIQRTQQEDSAVYLCASGRGGVGTEAFFGQGTRLTVV.

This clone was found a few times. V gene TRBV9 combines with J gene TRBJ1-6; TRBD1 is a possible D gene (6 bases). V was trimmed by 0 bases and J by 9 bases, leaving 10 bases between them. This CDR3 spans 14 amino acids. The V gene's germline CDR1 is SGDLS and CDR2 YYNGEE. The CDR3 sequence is CASSVGPGVSPLHF. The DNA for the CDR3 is TGTGCCAGCAGCGTAGGTCCAGGGGTTTCACCCCTCCACTTT.

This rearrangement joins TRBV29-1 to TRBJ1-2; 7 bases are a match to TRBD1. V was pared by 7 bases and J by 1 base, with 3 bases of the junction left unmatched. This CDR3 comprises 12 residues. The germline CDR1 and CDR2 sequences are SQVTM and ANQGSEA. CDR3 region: CSGGQFNYGYTF. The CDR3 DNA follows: TGCAGCGGGGGACAGTTTAACTATGGCTACACCTTC.

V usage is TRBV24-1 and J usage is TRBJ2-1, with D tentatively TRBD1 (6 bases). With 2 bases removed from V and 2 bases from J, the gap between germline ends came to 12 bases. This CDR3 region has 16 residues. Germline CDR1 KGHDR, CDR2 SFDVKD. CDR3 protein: CATSDSRGRPYNEQFF. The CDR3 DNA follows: TGTGCCACCAGTGATTCCAGGGGTAGACCCTACAATGAGCAGTTCTTC.

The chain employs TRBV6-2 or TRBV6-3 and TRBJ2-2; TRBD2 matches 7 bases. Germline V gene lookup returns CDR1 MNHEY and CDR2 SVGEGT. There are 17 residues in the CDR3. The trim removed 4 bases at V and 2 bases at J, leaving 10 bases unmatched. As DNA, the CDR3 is TGTGCCAGCAGTTGGGGAAGGGACTATAGAAACACCGGGGAGCTGTTTTTT. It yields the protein CASSWGRDYRNTGELFF.

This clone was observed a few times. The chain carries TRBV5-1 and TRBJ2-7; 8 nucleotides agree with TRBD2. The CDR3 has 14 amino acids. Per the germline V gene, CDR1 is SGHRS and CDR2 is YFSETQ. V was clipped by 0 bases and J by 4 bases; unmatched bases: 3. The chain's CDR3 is CASSLAAGGYEQYF. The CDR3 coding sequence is TGCGCCAGCAGCTTGGCTGCGGGGGGTTACGAGCAGTACTTC.

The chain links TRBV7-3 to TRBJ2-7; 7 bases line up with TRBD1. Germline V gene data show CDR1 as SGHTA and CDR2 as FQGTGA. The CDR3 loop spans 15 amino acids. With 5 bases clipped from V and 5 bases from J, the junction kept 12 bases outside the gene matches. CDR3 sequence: CASSPDRTPSHEQYF. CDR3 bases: TGTGCCAGCAGCCCGGACAGGACTCCTAGCCACGAGCAGTACTTC. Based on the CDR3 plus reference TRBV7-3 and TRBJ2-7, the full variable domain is GAGVSQTPSNKVTEKGKYVELRCDPISGHTALYWYRQSLGQGPEFLIYFQGTGAADDSGLPNDRFFAVRPEGSVSTLKIQRTERGDSAVYLCASSPDRTPSHEQYFGPGTRLTVT.

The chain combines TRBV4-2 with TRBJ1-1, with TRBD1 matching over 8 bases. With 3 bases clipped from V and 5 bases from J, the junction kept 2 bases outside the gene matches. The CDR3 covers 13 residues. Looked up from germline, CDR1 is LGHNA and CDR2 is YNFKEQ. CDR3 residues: CASSHGQGTEAFF. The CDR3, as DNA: TGTGCCAGCAGCCACGGACAGGGAACTGAAGCTTTCTTT.

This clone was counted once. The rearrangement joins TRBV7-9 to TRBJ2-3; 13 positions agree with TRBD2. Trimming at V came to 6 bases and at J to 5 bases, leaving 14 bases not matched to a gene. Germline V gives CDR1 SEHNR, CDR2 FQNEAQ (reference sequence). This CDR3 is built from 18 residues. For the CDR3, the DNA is TGTGCCAGCAGTGGACTAGCGGGGGCCGGCGCTCTGATAGATACGCAGTATTTT. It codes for CASSGLAGAGALIDTQYF.

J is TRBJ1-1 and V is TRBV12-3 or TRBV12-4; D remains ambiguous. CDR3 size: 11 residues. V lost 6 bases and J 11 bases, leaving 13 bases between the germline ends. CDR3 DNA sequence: TGTGCCAGCAGATCCGGACTCTTGGCTTTCTTT. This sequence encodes CASRSGLLAFF.

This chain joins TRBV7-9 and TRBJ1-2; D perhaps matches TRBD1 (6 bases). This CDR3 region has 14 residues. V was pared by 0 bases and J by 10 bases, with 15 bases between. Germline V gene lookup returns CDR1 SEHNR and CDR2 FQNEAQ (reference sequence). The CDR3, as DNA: TGTGCCAGCAGCTTAGCTAGGACTGACAGGCTCTACACCTTC. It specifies CASSLARTDRLYTF. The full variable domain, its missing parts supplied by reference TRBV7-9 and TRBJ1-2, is DTGVSQNPRHKITKRGQNVTFRCDPISEHNRLYWYRQTLGQGPEFLTYFQNEAQLEKSRLLSDRFSAERPKGSFSTLEIQRTEQGDSAMYLCASSLARTDRLYTFGSGTRLTVV.

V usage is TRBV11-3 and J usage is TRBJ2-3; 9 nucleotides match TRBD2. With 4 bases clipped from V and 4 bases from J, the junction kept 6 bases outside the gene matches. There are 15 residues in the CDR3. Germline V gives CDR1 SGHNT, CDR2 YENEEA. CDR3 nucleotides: TGTGCCAGCAGCTCGCCGGCGGGGGGGCCAGATACGCAGTATTTT. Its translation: CASSSPAGGPDTQYF.

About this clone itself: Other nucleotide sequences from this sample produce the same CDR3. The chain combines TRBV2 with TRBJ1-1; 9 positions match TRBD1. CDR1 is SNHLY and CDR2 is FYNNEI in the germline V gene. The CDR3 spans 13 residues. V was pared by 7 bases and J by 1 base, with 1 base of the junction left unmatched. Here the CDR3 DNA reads TGTGCCAGCAAGGGACAGGGGAACACTGAAGCTTTCTTT. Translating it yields CASKGQGNTEAFF.

The DNA for the CDR3 is TGTGCCAGCAGCTTTGGTAGCGGGGGCTACGAGCAGTACTTC. Translation: CASSFGSGGYEQYF. The chain employs TRBV5-8 and TRBJ2-7; 9 bases are shared with TRBD2. CDR1 is SGHTS and CDR2 is YDEGEE in the germline V gene. After removal of 2 bases from V and 3 bases from J, the junction contained 3 bases not matched to a gene. This CDR3 contains 14 residues.

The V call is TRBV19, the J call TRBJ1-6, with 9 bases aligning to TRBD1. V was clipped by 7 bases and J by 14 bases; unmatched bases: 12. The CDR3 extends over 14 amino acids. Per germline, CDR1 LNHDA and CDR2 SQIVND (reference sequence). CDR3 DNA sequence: TGTGCCAGTACCACGACCGCGGGACAGGGCTCCCTCCACTTT. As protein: CASTTTAGQGSLHF.